The table lists the clone carrying this T cell receptor beta chain with a few counts. The antigen is undetermined. From mRNA, alpha and beta CDR3 regions were amplified using semiquantitative ARM-PCR. In ARM-PCR, communal superprimers followed tagged nested gene-specific primers for exponential amplification. TCRdb ran MiXCR on the multiplex PCR reads and lists one entry per CDR3 protein. Of more than 4,500 distinct CDR3 sequences in the sample, more than 65% were seen once. This sample is part of a study of relationships among human T cell subsets. Between the trimmed V and J ends, which lost 5 bases and 4 bases, there was a span of 10 bases. Germline lookup yields CDR1 SGHVS and CDR2 FQNEAQ. This CDR3 is 13 amino acids long. T cell subsets were isolated with magnetic beads coated with subset-specific monoclonal antibodies. Whole-study results and caveats: Two pan T samples were processed with pan B cells. Regulatory and Th2 subsets had few clones over 100 reads, unlike CD8+ cytotoxic cells. Th1, Th2 and regulatory T cells shared many CDR3 sequences.

This chain links TRBV7-8 with TRBJ2-3, with D perhaps TRBD2 (5 bases). Sequences were obtained from total T cells sorted from blood. The sequence came from a man aged 40-50 years in good health. The CDR3 sequence: CASSPRGSDTQYF. DNA for the CDR3: TGTGCCAGCAGCCCTCGAGGGTCAGATACGCAGTATTTT.